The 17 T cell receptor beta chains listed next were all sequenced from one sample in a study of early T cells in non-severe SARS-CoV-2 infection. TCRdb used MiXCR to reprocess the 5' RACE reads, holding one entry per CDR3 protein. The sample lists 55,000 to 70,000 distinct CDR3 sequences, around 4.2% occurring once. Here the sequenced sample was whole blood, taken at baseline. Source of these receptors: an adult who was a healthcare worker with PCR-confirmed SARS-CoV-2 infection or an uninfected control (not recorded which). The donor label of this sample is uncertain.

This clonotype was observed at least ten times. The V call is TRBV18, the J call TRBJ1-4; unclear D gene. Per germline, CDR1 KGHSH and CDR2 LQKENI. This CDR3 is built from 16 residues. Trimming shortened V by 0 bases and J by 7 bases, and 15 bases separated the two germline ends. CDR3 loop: CASSPPAVRGGEKLFF. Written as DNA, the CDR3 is TGTGCCAGCTCACCACCAGCAGTTAGAGGAGGTGAAAAACTGTTTTTT.

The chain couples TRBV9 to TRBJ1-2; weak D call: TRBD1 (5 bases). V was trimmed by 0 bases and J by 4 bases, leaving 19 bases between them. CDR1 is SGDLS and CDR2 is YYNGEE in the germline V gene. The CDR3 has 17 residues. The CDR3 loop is CASSVGGQAEYVYGYTF. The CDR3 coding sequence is TGTGCCAGCAGCGTAGGAGGACAAGCGGAGTACGTCTATGGCTACACCTTC.

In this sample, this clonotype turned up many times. CDR3 sequence (DNA): TGTGCCAGCAGTTTTTCGACAGGGGTGGGTGAAAAACTGTTTTTT. Translating it yields CASSFSTGVGEKLFF. The chain joins TRBV27 to TRBJ1-4, with 8 bases lining up with TRBD1. The CDR3 contains 15 residues. Germline V lookup: CDR1 MNHEY, CDR2 SMNVEV (reference sequence). Losses at the gene ends were 3 bases for V and 7 bases for J; bases not matched to a gene: 7.

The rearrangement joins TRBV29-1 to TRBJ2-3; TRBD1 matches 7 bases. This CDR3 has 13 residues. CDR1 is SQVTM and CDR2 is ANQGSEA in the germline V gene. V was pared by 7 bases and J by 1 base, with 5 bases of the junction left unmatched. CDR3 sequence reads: CSGRQGGTDTQYF. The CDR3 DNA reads TGCAGCGGCCGACAGGGAGGCACAGATACGCAGTATTTT.

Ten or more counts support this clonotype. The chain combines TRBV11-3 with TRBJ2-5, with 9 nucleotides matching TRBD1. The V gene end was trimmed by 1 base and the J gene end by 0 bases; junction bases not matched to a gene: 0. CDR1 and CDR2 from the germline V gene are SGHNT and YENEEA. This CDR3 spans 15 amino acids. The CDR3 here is CASSLGTGDQETQYF. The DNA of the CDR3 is TGTGCCAGCAGCTTAGGGACAGGGGACCAAGAGACCCAGTACTTC.

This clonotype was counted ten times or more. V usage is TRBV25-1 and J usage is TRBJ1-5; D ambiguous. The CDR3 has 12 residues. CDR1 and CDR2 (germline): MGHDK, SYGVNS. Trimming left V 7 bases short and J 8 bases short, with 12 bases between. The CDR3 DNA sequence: TGTGCCAGCAACGAAGCTGGGGAGCCCCAGCATTTT. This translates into CASNEAGEPQHF.

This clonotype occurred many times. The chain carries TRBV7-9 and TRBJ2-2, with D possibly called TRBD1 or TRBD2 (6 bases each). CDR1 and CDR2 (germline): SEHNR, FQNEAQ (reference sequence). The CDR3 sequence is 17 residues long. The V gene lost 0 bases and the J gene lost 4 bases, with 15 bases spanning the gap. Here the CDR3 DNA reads TGTGCCAGCAGCTTAGCGCCGGGGGCCATACTCACCGGGGAGCTGTTTTTT. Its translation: CASSLAPGAILTGELFF.

The CDR3 here is CASSHGDRGLRYPGWSYEQYF. CDR3 nucleotides: TGTGCCAGCAGCCACGGAGACAGGGGTCTGAGGTATCCGGGTTGGTCCTACGAGCAGTACTTC. The V gene is TRBV3-1, the J gene TRBJ2-7; 8 positions match TRBD1. CDR3 length: 21 residues. Germline loops: CDR1 LGHDT, CDR2 YNNKEL (reference sequence). J lost 1 base, V lost 3 bases, and 23 bases had no gene match.

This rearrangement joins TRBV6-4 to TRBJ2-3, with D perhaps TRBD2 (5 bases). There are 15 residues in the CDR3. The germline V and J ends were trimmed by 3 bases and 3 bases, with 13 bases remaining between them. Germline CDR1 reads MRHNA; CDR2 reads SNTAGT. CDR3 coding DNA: TGTGCCAGCAGTGAATCGGGATTTGGAACAGATACGCAGTATTTT. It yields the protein CASSESGFGTDTQYF.

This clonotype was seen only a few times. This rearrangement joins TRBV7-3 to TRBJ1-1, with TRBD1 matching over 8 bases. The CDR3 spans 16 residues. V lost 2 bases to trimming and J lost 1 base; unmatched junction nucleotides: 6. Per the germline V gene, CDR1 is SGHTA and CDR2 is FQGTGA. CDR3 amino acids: CASSLSGGGTNTEAFF. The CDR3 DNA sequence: TGTGCCAGCAGCTTATCAGGGGGCGGAACGAACACTGAAGCTTTCTTT.

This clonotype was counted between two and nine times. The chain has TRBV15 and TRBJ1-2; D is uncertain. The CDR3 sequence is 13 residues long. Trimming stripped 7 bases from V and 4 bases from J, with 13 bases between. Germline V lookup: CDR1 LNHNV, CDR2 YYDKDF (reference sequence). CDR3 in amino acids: CATTNPRGYGYTF. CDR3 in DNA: TGTGCCACCACCAATCCCCGGGGCTATGGCTACACCTTC.

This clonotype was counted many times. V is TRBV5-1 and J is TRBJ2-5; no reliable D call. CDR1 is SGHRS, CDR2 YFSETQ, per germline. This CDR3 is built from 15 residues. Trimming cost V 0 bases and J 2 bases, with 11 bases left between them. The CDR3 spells CASSLGDQIQETQYF. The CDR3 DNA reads TGCGCCAGCAGCTTGGGTGATCAGATTCAAGAGACCCAGTACTTC.

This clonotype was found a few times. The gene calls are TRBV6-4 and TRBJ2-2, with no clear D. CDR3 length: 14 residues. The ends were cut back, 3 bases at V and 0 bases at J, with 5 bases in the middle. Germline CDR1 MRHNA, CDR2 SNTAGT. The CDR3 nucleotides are TGTGCCAGCAGTGAAAGGGCGAACACCGGGGAGCTGTTTTTT. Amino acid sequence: CASSERANTGELFF.

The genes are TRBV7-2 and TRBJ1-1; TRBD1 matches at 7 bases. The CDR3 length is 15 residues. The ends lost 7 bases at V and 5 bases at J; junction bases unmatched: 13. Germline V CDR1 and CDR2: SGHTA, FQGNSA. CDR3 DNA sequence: TGTGCCAGCACCATTATTAAGGGGGCTTATACTGAAGCTTTCTTT. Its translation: CASTIIKGAYTEAFF. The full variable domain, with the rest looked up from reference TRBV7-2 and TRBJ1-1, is GAGVSQSPSNKVTEKGKDVELRCDPISGHTALYWYRQSLGQGLEFLIYFQGNSAPDKSGLPSDRFSAERTGGSVSTLTIQRTQQEDSAVYLCASTIIKGAYTEAFFGQGTRLTVV.

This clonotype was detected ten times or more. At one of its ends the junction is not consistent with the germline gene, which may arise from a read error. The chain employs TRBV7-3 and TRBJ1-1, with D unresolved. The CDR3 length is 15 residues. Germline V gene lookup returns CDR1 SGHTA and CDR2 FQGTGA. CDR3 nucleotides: TGTGCCAGCAGCCTAACGACGGGATTGAACACTGAAGCTTTCTTT. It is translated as CASSLTTGLNTEAFF.

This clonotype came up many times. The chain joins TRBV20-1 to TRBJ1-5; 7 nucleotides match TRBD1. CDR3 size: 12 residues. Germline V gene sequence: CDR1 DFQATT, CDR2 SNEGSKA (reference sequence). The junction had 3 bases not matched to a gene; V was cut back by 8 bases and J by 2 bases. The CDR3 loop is CSLQGGNQPQHF. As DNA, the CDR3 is TGCAGTCTTCAGGGGGGCAATCAGCCCCAGCATTTT.

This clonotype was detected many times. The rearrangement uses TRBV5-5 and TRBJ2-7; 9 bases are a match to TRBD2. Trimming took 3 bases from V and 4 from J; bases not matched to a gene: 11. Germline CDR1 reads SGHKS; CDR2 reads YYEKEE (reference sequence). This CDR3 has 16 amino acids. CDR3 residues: CASSSYNIAGEYEQYF. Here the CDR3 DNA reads TGTGCCAGCAGCTCGTATAACATAGCGGGGGAGTACGAGCAGTACTTC.